This T cell receptor beta chain was found in a study of control samples from healthy donors and cancer patients. Germline lookup yields CDR1 LGHDT and CDR2 YNNKEL (reference sequence). J lost 8 bases, V lost 2 bases, and 3 bases had no gene match. The CDR3 loop spans 14 amino acids. Measured with immunoSEQ multiplex PCR; TCRdb has only the in-frame clones, and not every one. The sample lists about 86,000 clones, roughly 91% occurring once. The chain couples TRBV3-1 (or the pseudogene TRBV3-2) to TRBJ2-1, with TRBD2 matching 10 bases. Source material: PBMCs. The sequence was collected from a woman aged 45-65 years with colorectal cancer. The CDR3 nucleotides read TGTGCCAGCAGCCAAAGCGGGGGGGCAGATGAGCAGTTCTTC. It is translated as CASSQSGGADEQFF.